This TCR beta chain derives from a study of cytomegalovirus exposure and HLA in healthy donors. Study-wide points: In the analysis, some V segments, TRBV6-2 and TRBV6-3 included, were excluded as indistinguishable. Another analysis was done later, and it associated 17,000 or so TCR beta sequences with HLA alleles at 0.05 false discovery rate.

Both 60 Vbeta primers and 13 Jbeta primers went into the PCR. Generated by immunoSEQ multiplex PCR, the TCRdb table keeps only in-frame clones and is missing some. The sample yields about 77,000 clones, 75% to 85% seen once. In germline, CDR1 is SGHRS, CDR2 YFSETQ. CDR3 length: 15 residues. Trimming removed 3 bases at V and 5 bases at J, with 17 bases between. Donors counted as nominally healthy when sampled, yet unrecorded immune exposures were likely. About this clone itself: What it binds is not known.

The sequencing sample was made of PBMCs. The chain combines TRBV5-1 with TRBJ1-1; TRBD1 might be the D (5 bases). The TCR originated in a man in his forties or fifties in good health and CMV-seronegative. Here the CDR3 DNA reads TGCGCCAGCAGCTACAACTCGGACGGGGGGACTGAAGCTTTCTTT. This codes for CASSYNSDGGTEAFF.